The source of this T cell receptor (beta chain) is a study of blood T cell repertoires in COVID-19. With 2 bases removed from V and 0 bases from J, the gap between germline ends came to 12 bases. CDR1 is SGDLS, CDR2 YYNGEE, per germline. CDR3 length: 17 amino acids. The method was immunoSEQ multiplex PCR; TCRdb's version includes in-frame clones alone and lacks a portion of them. The sample records around 200,000 clones, less than 85% being singletons. The TCR sequence derives from a human donor in a cohort sampled during active COVID-19. What was sequenced was peripheral blood. The chain links TRBV9 to TRBJ2-6; TRBD2 is a possible D gene (5 bases). CDR3 protein: CASSVGAGTSGANVLTF. In nucleotides, the CDR3 is TGTGCCAGCAGCGTCGGTGCGGGTACCTCTGGGGCCAACGTCCTGACTTTC.